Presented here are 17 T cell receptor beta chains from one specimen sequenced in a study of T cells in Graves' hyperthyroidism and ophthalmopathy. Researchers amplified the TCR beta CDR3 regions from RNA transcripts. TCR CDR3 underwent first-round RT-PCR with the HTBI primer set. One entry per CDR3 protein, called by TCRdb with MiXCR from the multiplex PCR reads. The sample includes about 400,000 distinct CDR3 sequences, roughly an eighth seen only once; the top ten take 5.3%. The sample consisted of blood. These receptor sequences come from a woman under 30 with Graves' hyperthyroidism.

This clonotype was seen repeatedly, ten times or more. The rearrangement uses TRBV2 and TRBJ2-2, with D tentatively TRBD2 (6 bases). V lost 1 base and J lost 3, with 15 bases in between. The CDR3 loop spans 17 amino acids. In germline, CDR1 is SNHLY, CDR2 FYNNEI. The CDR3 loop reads CASSEEVGTGDTGELFF. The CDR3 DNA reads TGTGCCAGCAGTGAAGAGGTCGGCACGGGGGACACCGGGGAGCTGTTTTTT.

The CDR3 here is CASSLADPGPGELFF. CDR3 coding DNA: TGCGCCAGCAGCCTGGCGGACCCGGGTCCCGGGGAGCTGTTTTTT. The chain links TRBV5-1 to TRBJ2-2; D not certain. The CDR3 has 15 amino acids. V was pared by 4 bases and J by 6 bases, with 16 bases between. Germline lookup yields CDR1 SGHRS and CDR2 YFSETQ.

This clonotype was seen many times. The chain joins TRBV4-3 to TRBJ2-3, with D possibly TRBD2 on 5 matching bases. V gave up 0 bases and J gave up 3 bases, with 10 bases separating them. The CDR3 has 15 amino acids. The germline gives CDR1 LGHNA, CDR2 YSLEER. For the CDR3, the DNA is TGCGCCAGCAGCCAAGATCGCCGAGGGACAGATACGCAGTATTTT. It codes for CASSQDRRGTDTQYF.

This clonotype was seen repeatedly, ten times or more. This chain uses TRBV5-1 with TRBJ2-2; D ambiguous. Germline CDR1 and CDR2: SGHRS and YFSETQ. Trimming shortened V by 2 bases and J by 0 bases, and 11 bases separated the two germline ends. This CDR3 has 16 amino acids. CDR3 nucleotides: TGCGCCAGCAGCTTTAGGACCCCTGCGAACACCGGGGAGCTGTTTTTT. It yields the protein CASSFRTPANTGELFF.

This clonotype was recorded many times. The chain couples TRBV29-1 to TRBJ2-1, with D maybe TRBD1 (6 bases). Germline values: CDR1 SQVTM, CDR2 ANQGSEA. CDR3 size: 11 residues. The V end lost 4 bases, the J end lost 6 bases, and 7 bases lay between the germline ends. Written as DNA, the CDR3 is TGCAGCGTTGGGGACATCAATGAGCAGTTCTTC. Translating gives CSVGDINEQFF.

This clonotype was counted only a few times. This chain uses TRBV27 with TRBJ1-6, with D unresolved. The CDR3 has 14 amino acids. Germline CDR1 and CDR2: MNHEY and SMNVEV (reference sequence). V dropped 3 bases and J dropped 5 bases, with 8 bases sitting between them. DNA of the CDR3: TGTGCCAGCAGTTTTAACAGTGATAATTCACCCCTCCACTTT. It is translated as CASSFNSDNSPLHF.

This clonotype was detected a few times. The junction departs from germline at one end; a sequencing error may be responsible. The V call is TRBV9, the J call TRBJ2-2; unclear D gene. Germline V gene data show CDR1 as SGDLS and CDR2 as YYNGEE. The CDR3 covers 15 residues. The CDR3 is CASSVRDMGTGELFF. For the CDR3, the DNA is TGTGCCAGCAGCGTTAGGGATATGGGCACCGGAGAGCTGTTTTTT. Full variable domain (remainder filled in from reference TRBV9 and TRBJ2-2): DSGVTQTPKHLITATGQRVTLRCSPRSGDLSVYWYQQSLDQGLQFLIQYYNGEERAKGNILERFSAQQFPDLHSELNLSSLELGDSALYFCASSVRDMGTGELFFGEGSRLTVL.

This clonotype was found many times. The CDR3 loop reads CASKDTGGRAGDTQYF. The CDR3 DNA is TGTGCCAGCAAGGACACCGGCGGGAGGGCAGGAGATACGCAGTATTTT. The rearrangement links TRBV6-1 to TRBJ2-3; 9 nucleotides align to TRBD2. The CDR3 sequence is 16 residues long. Trimming took 7 bases from V and 5 from J; bases not matched to a gene: 13. CDR1 and CDR2 (germline): MNHNS, SASEGT.

CDR3 amino acids: CSARTGGIYEQYF. The CDR3 coding sequence is TGCAGTGCAAGGACAGGGGGCATTTACGAGCAGTACTTC. The chain carries TRBV20-1 and TRBJ2-7; 11 bases are shared with TRBD1. The V and J ends lost 6 bases and 4 bases, in that order; junction bases with no gene match: 5. In germline, CDR1 is DFQATT, CDR2 SNEGSKA (reference sequence). CDR3 size: 13 residues.

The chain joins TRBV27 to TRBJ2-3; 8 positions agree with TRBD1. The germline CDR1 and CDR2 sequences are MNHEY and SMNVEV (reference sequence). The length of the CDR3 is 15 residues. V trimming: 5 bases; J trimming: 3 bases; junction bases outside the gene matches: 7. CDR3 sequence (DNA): TGTGCCAGCAGTCAAACAGGGGGAGAAACAGATACGCAGTATTTT. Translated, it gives CASSQTGGETDTQYF.

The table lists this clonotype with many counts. Here the CDR3 reads CASSFWGGRNPYEQYF. For the CDR3, the DNA is TGTGCCAGCAGCTTTTGGGGCGGGAGAAATCCCTACGAGCAGTACTTC. The J gene is TRBJ2-7, the V gene TRBV7-9, with 7 nucleotides matching TRBD2. CDR1 is SEHNR and CDR2 is FQNEAQ in the germline V gene (reference sequence). This CDR3 comprises 16 residues. V lost 3 bases to trimming and J lost 2 bases; unmatched junction nucleotides: 10. Together with reference TRBV7-9 and TRBJ2-7, the CDR3 gives the full variable domain: DTGVSQNPRHKITKRGQNVTFRCDPISEHNRLYWYRQTLGQGPEFLTYFQNEAQLEKSRLLSDRFSAERPKGSFSTLEIQRTEQGDSAMYLCASSFWGGRNPYEQYFGPGTRLTVT.

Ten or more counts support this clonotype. In nucleotides, the CDR3 is TGTGCCAGCAGCCAAGTCGCGGAACCCTACAATGAGCAGTTCTTC. Translation gives CASSQVAEPYNEQFF. This chain connects TRBV3-1 to TRBJ2-1; D ambiguous. This CDR3 has 15 residues. V lost 1 base to trimming and J lost 2 bases, with 9 bases between them. Per germline, CDR1 LGHDT and CDR2 YNNKEL (reference sequence).

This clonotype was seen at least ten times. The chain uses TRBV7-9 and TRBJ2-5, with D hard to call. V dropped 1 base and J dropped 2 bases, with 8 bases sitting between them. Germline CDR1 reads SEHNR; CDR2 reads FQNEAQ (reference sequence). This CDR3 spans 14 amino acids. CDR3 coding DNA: TGTGCCAGCAGCTTAGGGGATGGGCAAGAGACCCAGTACTTC. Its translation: CASSLGDGQETQYF. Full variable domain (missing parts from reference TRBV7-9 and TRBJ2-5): DTGVSQNPRHKITKRGQNVTFRCDPISEHNRLYWYRQTLGQGPEFLTYFQNEAQLEKSRLLSDRFSAERPKGSFSTLEIQRTEQGDSAMYLCASSLGDGQETQYFGPGTRLLVL.

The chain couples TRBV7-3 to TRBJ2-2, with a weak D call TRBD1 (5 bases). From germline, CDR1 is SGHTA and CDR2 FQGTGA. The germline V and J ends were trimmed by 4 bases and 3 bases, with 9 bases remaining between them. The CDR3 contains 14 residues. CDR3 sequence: CASSSDSHTGELFF. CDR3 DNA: TGTGCCAGCAGCTCTGACAGTCACACCGGGGAGCTGTTTTTT.

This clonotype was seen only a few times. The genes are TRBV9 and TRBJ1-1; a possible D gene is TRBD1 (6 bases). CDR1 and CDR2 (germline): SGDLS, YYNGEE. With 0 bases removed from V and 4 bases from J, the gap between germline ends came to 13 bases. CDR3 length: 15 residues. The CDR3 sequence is CASSVEVRGGTEAFF. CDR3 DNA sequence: TGTGCCAGCAGCGTAGAGGTCAGGGGAGGCACTGAAGCTTTCTTT. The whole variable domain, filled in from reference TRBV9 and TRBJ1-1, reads DSGVTQTPKHLITATGQRVTLRCSPRSGDLSVYWYQQSLDQGLQFLIQYYNGEERAKGNILERFSAQQFPDLHSELNLSSLELGDSALYFCASSVEVRGGTEAFFGQGTRLTVV.

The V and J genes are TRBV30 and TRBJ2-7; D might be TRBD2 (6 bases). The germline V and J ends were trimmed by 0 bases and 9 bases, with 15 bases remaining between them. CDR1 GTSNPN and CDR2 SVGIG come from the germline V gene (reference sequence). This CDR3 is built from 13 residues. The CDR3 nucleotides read TGTGCCTGGAGTGTTGGAGGGAGTAAAGGGCAGTACTTC. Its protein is CAWSVGGSKGQYF.

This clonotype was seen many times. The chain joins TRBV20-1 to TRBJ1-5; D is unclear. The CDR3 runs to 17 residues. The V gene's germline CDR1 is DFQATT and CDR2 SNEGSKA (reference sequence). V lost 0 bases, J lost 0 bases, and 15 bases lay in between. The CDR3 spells CSARDFGGSLSNQPQHF. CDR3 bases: TGCAGTGCTAGAGATTTTGGCGGCAGCCTTAGCAATCAGCCCCAGCATTTT.